Each of the 31 T cell receptor beta chains below was sequenced from the same sample in a study of cytomegalovirus exposure and HLA in healthy donors. This table comes from immunoSEQ multiplex PCR, and its TCRdb copy is limited to in-frame clones, with some not included. Of approximately 140,000 clones listed, around nine tenths are singletons. Sequencing was carried out using PBMCs. The receptors shown here come from a man aged 18 to 35 in good health and CMV-seropositive.

The J gene is TRBJ1-6, the V gene TRBV7-8; D may be TRBD1 (5 bases). Trimming shortened V by 1 base and J by 1 base, and 17 bases separated the two germline ends. The germline V gene encodes CDR1 SGHVS and CDR2 FQNEAQ. This CDR3 is built from 19 residues. The CDR3: CASSLGLAGSISYNSPLHF. CDR3 in DNA: TGTGCCAGCAGCTTAGGTTTGGCAGGGTCCATTTCCTATAATTCACCCCTCCACTTT.

The chain joins TRBV5-4 to TRBJ2-1; 7 nucleotides agree with TRBD1. Per germline, CDR1 SGHNT and CDR2 YYREEE (reference sequence). The CDR3 covers 14 residues. The V gene end was trimmed by 4 bases and the J gene end by 3 bases; junction bases not matched to a gene: 4. The CDR3, as DNA: TGTGCCAGCAGCCTCCGGGACAGCTACAATGAGCAGTTCTTC. This translates into CASSLRDSYNEQFF.

The rearrangement joins TRBV5-1 to TRBJ2-5, with a tentative D call TRBD2 (5 bases). V was trimmed by 8 bases and J by 0 bases, leaving 17 bases between them. Germline values: CDR1 SGHRS, CDR2 YFSETQ. The CDR3 is 15 amino acids. This chain's CDR3 is CASTQASLYQETQYF. The CDR3 bases are TGCGCCAGTACCCAGGCTAGCCTTTACCAAGAGACCCAGTACTTC.

V gene TRBV19 combines with J gene TRBJ2-7, with 10 nucleotides matching TRBD1. This CDR3 is built from 12 residues. Germline V gene lookup returns CDR1 LNHDA and CDR2 SQIVND (reference sequence). Trimming at V came to 5 bases and at J to 8 bases, leaving 3 bases not matched to a gene. CDR3 sequence reads: CASSGTGVQQYF. The CDR3 DNA is TGTGCCAGTAGTGGGACAGGGGTCCAGCAGTACTTC.

The chain uses TRBV29-1 and TRBJ1-1, with 7 nucleotides matching TRBD1. The CDR3 runs to 12 residues. Germline-derived CDR1 and CDR2 are SQVTM and ANQGSEA. Unmatched junction bases numbered 2, after V lost 2 bases and J lost 5 bases. The chain's CDR3 is CSVERGRTEAFF. The CDR3 DNA reads TGCAGCGTTGAAAGGGGGCGGACTGAAGCTTTCTTT. The full variable domain, completed using reference TRBV29-1 and TRBJ1-1, is SAVISQKPSRDICQRGTSLTIQCQVDSQVTMMFWYRQQPGQSLTLIATANQGSEATYESGFVIDKFPISRPNLTFSTLTVSNMSPEDSSIYLCSVERGRTEAFFGQGTRLTVV.

The chain couples TRBV7-3 to TRBJ2-2; 7 bases are a match to TRBD2. With V trimmed by 6 bases and J by 5 bases, 9 bases remained unmatched. The CDR3 length is 15 residues. CDR1 is SGHTA, CDR2 FQGTGA, per germline. The CDR3 reads CASSPGRGTTGELFF. CDR3 DNA: TGTGCCAGCAGTCCAGGGAGGGGTACTACCGGGGAGCTGTTTTTT.

This sequence joins TRBV7-2 and TRBJ2-1; 9 bases are shared with TRBD2. This CDR3 region has 15 residues. J lost 8 bases, V lost 0 bases, and 5 bases had no gene match. Germline V gives CDR1 SGHTA, CDR2 FQGNSA. The CDR3 nucleotides are TGTGCCAGCAGCTTAGCGGCGGGAGGGGGCGATGAGCAGTTCTTC. Its translation: CASSLAAGGGDEQFF.

The rearrangement uses TRBV6-1 and TRBJ1-5, with D unresolved. Trimming took off 6 bases at V and 7 bases at J, with 13 bases between the two ends. The CDR3 is 13 residues long. In germline, CDR1 is MNHNS, CDR2 SASEGT. The CDR3 reads CASRKGLAQPQHF. CDR3 nucleotides: TGTGCCAGCAGGAAAGGACTCGCGCAGCCCCAGCATTTT.

This clone was seen only a few times. V gene TRBV7-9 combines with J gene TRBJ1-4; D may be TRBD1 (5 bases). V lost 3 bases and J lost 8, with 10 bases in between. Germline-derived CDR1 and CDR2 are SEHNR and FQNEAQ (reference sequence). This CDR3 spans 13 amino acids. The CDR3 reads CASSLAGLEKLFF. The CDR3 region has the DNA TGTGCCAGCAGCTTGGCAGGGCTGGAAAAACTGTTTTTT.

This clone was counted once. The rearrangement uses TRBV4-1 and TRBJ1-2; TRBD1 matches 7 bases. After removal of 3 bases from V and 0 bases from J, the junction contained 7 bases not matched to a gene. Germline-derived CDR1 and CDR2 are MGHRA and YSYEKL. The CDR3 is 16 residues long. CDR3 nucleotides: TGCGCCAGCAGCCAGCTGACAGGGAGGCCTAACTATGGCTACACCTTC. It codes for CASSQLTGRPNYGYTF.

The genes are TRBV19 and TRBJ2-7, with D maybe TRBD2 (6 bases). The CDR3 covers 17 residues. V lost 1 base, J lost 5 bases, and 21 bases lay in between. Per germline, CDR1 LNHDA and CDR2 SQIVND (reference sequence). DNA for the CDR3: TGTGCCAGTAGTATAGCCCATACTAGCTCCATCTCGGACGAGCAGTACTTC. Translation gives CASSIAHTSSISDEQYF.

There are a few counts of this clone. The J gene is TRBJ1-2, the V gene TRBV5-4, with D possibly matching TRBD1 (5 bases). CDR1 is SGHNT and CDR2 is YYREEE in the germline V gene (reference sequence). This CDR3 contains 14 residues. Trimming took off 0 bases at V and 8 bases at J, with 14 bases between the two ends. DNA of the CDR3: TGTGCCAGCAGCTTGGGGGGCAGGGCTAAAGGCTACACCTTC. This gives the protein CASSLGGRAKGYTF.

The chain couples TRBV5-1 to TRBJ2-7, with D possibly matching TRBD1 (5 bases). V was pared by 7 bases and J by 7 bases, with 18 bases between. CDR3 length: 13 residues. The germline V gene has CDR1 SGHRS and CDR2 YFSETQ. CDR3: CASHRQPYEEQYF. CDR3 in DNA: TGCGCCAGCCACCGACAGCCCTACGAGGAGCAGTACTTC.

The rearrangement uses TRBV27 and TRBJ2-5; 7 bases map to TRBD2. V shed 5 bases and J 4 bases; nucleotides not matched to a gene: 1. Germline CDR1 is MNHEY and CDR2 is SMNVEV (reference sequence). This CDR3 region has 12 residues. CDR3 protein: CASSRGGETQYF. Written as DNA, the CDR3 is TGTGCCAGCAGTCGCGGGGGAGAGACCCAGTACTTC.

The chain links TRBV2 to TRBJ1-1, with D perhaps matching TRBD1 (6 bases). CDR1 and CDR2 (germline): SNHLY, FYNNEI. V was trimmed by 6 bases and J by 8 bases, leaving 19 bases between them. The CDR3 is 14 amino acids. The CDR3 spells CASSLQGGGSEAFF. The CDR3 bases are TGTGCCAGCAGCCTCCAAGGGGGGGGCTCGGAAGCTTTCTTT.

The chain employs TRBV21-1 and TRBJ1-5. TRBV21-1 corresponds to a pseudogene. This CDR3 spans 18 amino acids. CDR3 in DNA: TGTGCCAGCAGCAGAAAAATTTGCTACTGGAGAAGCAATCAGCCCCAGCATTTT. Translating it yields CASSRKICYWRSNQPQHF.

This clone is a singleton in its sample. V usage is TRBV7-2 and J usage is TRBJ2-3; 9 bases fit TRBD2. Trimming at V came to 3 bases and at J to 7 bases, leaving 8 bases not matched to a gene. The CDR3 is 15 amino acids. Germline CDR1 reads SGHTA; CDR2 reads FQGNSA. The chain's CDR3 is CASSFLAGDFNTQYF. In DNA form, the CDR3 reads TGTGCCAGCAGCTTTTTAGCGGGGGATTTTAATACGCAGTATTTT.

The chain couples TRBV18 to TRBJ2-1; 7 bases match TRBD1. V lost 3 bases and J lost 6; bases outside the gene matches: 8. CDR1 is KGHSH and CDR2 is LQKENI in the germline V gene. The CDR3 sequence is 15 residues long. The CDR3 DNA is TGTGCCAGCTCACCCGGATACAGGGGTGGCAATGAGCAGTTCTTC. Amino acids: CASSPGYRGGNEQFF.

Here the CDR3 DNA reads TGTGCCAGCAGCTCAGGGACAGTACGAGAGACCCAGTACTTC. Translating gives CASSSGTVRETQYF. The chain has TRBV7-6 and TRBJ2-5; TRBD1 agrees at 7 bases. The junction had 6 bases not matched to a gene; V was cut back by 4 bases and J by 4 bases. Germline loops: CDR1 SGHVS, CDR2 FNYEAQ. The CDR3 has 14 residues.

The gene calls are TRBV27 and TRBJ1-2; perhaps TRBD1 as D (6 bases). Germline CDR1 is MNHEY and CDR2 is SMNVEV (reference sequence). V lost 8 bases and J 8 bases, leaving 24 bases between the germline ends. CDR3 size: 15 residues. The CDR3 coding sequence is TGTGCCAGCCGTTCCTGGACAGACTTCATGTCAGGCTACACCTTC. It encodes CASRSWTDFMSGYTF.

V is TRBV19 and J is TRBJ1-1; 9 nucleotides match TRBD1. With 5 bases clipped from V and 6 bases from J, the junction kept 4 bases outside the gene matches. The CDR3 has 13 amino acids. The germline V gene encodes CDR1 LNHDA and CDR2 SQIVND (reference sequence). The CDR3 coding sequence is TGTGCCAGTAGTGCCACAGGGGGCCCTGAAGCTTTCTTT. This codes for CASSATGGPEAFF.

This sequence joins TRBV6-5 and TRBJ2-1; TRBD1 matches 8 bases. V gave up 4 bases and J gave up 1 base; unmatched junction bases: 3. Germline CDR1 is MNHEY and CDR2 is SVGAGI. This CDR3 is 15 amino acids long. The CDR3 region has the DNA TGTGCCAGCAGTTCCCGGACAGGGTCCTACAATGAGCAGTTCTTC. Its translation is CASSSRTGSYNEQFF.

The chain combines TRBV19 with TRBJ2-2, with D uncertain. This CDR3 is built from 12 residues. Per germline, CDR1 LNHDA and CDR2 SQIVND (reference sequence). Trimming shortened V by 6 bases and J by 2 bases, and 4 bases separated the two germline ends. DNA of the CDR3: TGTGCCAGTAGCGTTAACACCGGGGAGCTGTTTTTT. It encodes CASSVNTGELFF. The full variable domain, rest sourced from reference TRBV19 and TRBJ2-2, is DGGITQSPKYLFRKEGQNVTLSCEQNLNHDAMYWYRQDPGQGLRLIYYSQIVNDFQKGDIAEGYSVSREKKESFPLTVTSAQKNPTAFYLCASSVNTGELFFGEGSRLTVL.

The chain is built from TRBV19 and TRBJ1-1, with 8 nucleotides matching TRBD1. CDR1 and CDR2 (germline): LNHDA, SQIVND (reference sequence). The J segment lost 0 bases and the V segment lost 5 bases, leaving 8 bases of the junction unmatched. CDR3 length: 16 amino acids. CDR3 nucleotide sequence: TGTGCCAGTAGTCCGACGGACAGGGTATTGAACACTGAAGCTTTCTTT. Its protein is CASSPTDRVLNTEAFF.

This clone is a singleton in its sample. CDR3 in amino acids: CASSPGQGLNIQYF. CDR3 bases: TGTGCCAGCAGCCCGGGACAGGGGTTGAACATTCAGTACTTC. V gene TRBV11-2 combines with J gene TRBJ2-4, with 10 bases matching TRBD1. This CDR3 comprises 14 residues. Germline assignment: CDR1 SGHAT and CDR2 FQNNGV. Losses at the gene ends were 5 bases for V and 7 bases for J; bases not matched to a gene: 5.

This clone was seen just once. The genes are TRBV5-1 and TRBJ1-2; the match to TRBD1 covers 9 bases. V shed 0 bases, J shed 3 bases, and the junction held 6 bases outside the gene matches. The CDR3 extends over 16 amino acids. Germline CDR1 is SGHRS and CDR2 is YFSETQ. CDR3 region: CASSLGSDRGDYGYTF. CDR3 DNA sequence: TGCGCCAGCAGCTTGGGATCTGACAGGGGGGACTATGGCTACACCTTC.

The chain has TRBV30 and TRBJ1-4; D gene uncertain. V shed 3 bases and J shed 5 bases, with 16 bases lying between them. Looked up from germline, CDR1 is GTSNPN and CDR2 is SVGIG (reference sequence). This CDR3 contains 15 residues. CDR3 sequence: CAWRGRRLMNEKLFF. The CDR3 DNA is TGTGCCTGGAGGGGGAGACGGTTAATGAATGAAAAACTGTTTTTT.

Only a few counts were recorded for this clone. The V call is TRBV5-1, the J call TRBJ2-7; D possibly corresponds to TRBD1 (5 bases). CDR3 length: 14 residues. Germline V gene data show CDR1 as SGHRS and CDR2 as YFSETQ. V was trimmed by 0 bases and J by 6 bases, leaving 13 bases between them. CDR3 coding DNA: TGCGCCAGCAGCTTGGCTGACAGTAGCCTCGAGCAGTACTTC. It specifies CASSLADSSLEQYF.

The chain couples TRBV5-5 to TRBJ1-1, with TRBD1 identical over 9 bases. The V segment lost 1 base and the J segment 0 bases; nucleotides outside the gene matches: 7. This CDR3 is 17 amino acids long. Germline V gives CDR1 SGHKS, CDR2 YYEKEE (reference sequence). The CDR3 DNA reads TGTGCCAGCAGCTTGTGGGCGGGGACAGGGATGAACACTGAAGCTTTCTTT. Amino acids: CASSLWAGTGMNTEAFF. The full variable domain, in which reference TRBV5-5 and TRBJ1-1 provide the parts outside the CDR3, is DAGVTQSPTHLIKTRGQQVTLRCSPISGHKSVSWYQQVLGQGPQFIFQYYEKEERGRGNFPDRFSARQFPNYSSELNVNALLLGDSALYLCASSLWAGTGMNTEAFFGQGTRLTVV.

This clone was seen a handful of times. V and J are TRBV10-3 and TRBJ1-6; 9 bases agree with TRBD1. CDR3 length: 14 amino acids. Germline V lookup: CDR1 ENHRY, CDR2 SYGVKD. The J segment lost 5 bases and the V segment lost 4 bases, leaving 0 bases of the junction unmatched. The CDR3 region is CAISGDRDNSPLHF. The CDR3 DNA sequence: TGTGCCATCAGTGGGGACAGGGATAATTCACCCCTCCACTTT.

This chain joins TRBV27 and TRBJ2-5; TRBD1 might be the D (5 bases). This CDR3 comprises 15 residues. The V and J ends lost 6 bases and 3 bases respectively, with 17 bases between them. Looked up from germline, CDR1 is MNHEY and CDR2 is SMNVEV (reference sequence). In DNA, the CDR3 is TGTGCCAGCAGGGCGCTTCGACAGACGAAAGAGACCCAGTACTTC. Amino acids: CASRALRQTKETQYF.